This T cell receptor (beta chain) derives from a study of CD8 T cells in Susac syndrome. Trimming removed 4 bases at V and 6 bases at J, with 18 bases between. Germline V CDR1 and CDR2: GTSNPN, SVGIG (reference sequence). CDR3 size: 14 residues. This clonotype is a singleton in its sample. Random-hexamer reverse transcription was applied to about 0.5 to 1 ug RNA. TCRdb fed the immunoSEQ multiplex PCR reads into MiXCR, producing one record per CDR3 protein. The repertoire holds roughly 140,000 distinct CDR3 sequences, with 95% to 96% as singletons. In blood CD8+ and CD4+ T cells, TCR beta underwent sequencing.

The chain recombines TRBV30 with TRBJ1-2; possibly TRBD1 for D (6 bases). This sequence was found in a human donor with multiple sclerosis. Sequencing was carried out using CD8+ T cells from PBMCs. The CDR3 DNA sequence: TGTGCCTGGAAGGGGGAAGGCAGGGGCCATGGCTACACCTTC. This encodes CAWKGEGRGHGYTF.